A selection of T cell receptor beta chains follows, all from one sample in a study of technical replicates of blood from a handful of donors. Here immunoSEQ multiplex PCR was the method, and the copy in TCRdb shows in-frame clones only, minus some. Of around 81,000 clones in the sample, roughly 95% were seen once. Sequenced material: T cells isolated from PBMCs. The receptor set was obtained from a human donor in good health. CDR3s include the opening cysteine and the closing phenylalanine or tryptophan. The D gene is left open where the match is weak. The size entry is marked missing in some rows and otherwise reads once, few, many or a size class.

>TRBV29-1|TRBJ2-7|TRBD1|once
TGCAGCGTTGAAGATCGGACAGGGGGCGACTCGCGGACTAGGACCTACGAGCAGTACTTC
CSVEDRTGGDSRTRTYEQYF
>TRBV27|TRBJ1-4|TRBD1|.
TGTGCCAGCAGTTGGACAGGGCAGGAGGAAAAACTGTTTTTT
CASSWTGQEEKLFF
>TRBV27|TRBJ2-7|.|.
TGTGCCAGTGGAGAATACGAGCAGTACTTC
CASGEYEQYF
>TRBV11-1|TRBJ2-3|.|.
TGTGCCAGCAGCTCTAGAGGTCGGACTTCCAGCACAGATACGCAGTATTTT
CASSSRGRTSSTDTQYF
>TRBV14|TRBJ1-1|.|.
TGTGCCAGCAGCCAAGGGGGCTCATCGACGAGCACTGAAGCTTTCTTT
CASSQGGSSTSTEAFF
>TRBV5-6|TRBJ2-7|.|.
TGTGCCAGCAGCTTGACAGGGCCGCGGGAGCAGTACTTC
CASSLTGPREQYF
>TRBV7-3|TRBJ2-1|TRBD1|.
TGTGCCAGCAGCTTAGGGACAGGGGTCAATGAGCAGTTCTTC
CASSLGTGVNEQFF
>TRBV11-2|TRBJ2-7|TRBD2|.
TGTGCCAGCAGCTCCTACGGGAGGGTATACTACGAGCAGTACTTC
CASSSYGRVYYEQYF
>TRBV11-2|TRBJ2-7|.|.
TGTGCCAGCAGCCTCTACGAGCAGTACTTC
CASSLYEQYF
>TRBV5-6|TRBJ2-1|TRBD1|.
TGTGCCAGCAGCTCCGGGGACAGGGGGGACAATGAGCAGTTCTTC
CASSSGDRGDNEQFF